These 8 T cell receptor beta chains were all obtained from the same sample, sequenced in a study of OX40 agonist ivuxolimab in advanced cancers. This table comes from immunoSEQ multiplex PCR, and its TCRdb copy is limited to in-frame clones, with some not included. The sample carries about 71,000 clones, 90% to 95% recorded once. The sample consisted of CD4+ or CD8+ T cells sorted from blood, taken in a trial of the OX40 agonist ivuxolimab. These receptor sequences come from an adult with an advanced solid tumor such as melanoma, head and neck, liver or kidney cancer.

The chain links TRBV27 to TRBJ2-5, with D unresolved. CDR1 and CDR2 (germline): MNHEY, SMNVEV (reference sequence). Trimming left V 6 bases short and J 3 bases short, with 14 bases between. The CDR3 loop spans 14 amino acids. The chain's CDR3 is CASRDGIHKETQYF. As DNA, the CDR3 is TGTGCCAGCAGGGACGGAATTCATAAAGAGACCCAGTACTTC.

V and J are TRBV9 and TRBJ2-3, with TRBD2 identical over 7 bases. The CDR3 is made up of 15 amino acids. Germline V gene data show CDR1 as SGDLS and CDR2 as YYNGEE. Germline trimming cut 5 bases from V and 1 base from J; bases unmatched to any gene: 7. The CDR3 protein is CASRSSGTGTDTQYF. CDR3 coding DNA: TGTGCCAGCAGGTCAAGCGGGACCGGCACAGATACGCAGTATTTT.

The chain carries TRBV7-9 and TRBJ2-1; 9 bases are a match to TRBD1. This CDR3 is built from 17 residues. Per the germline V gene, CDR1 is SEHNR and CDR2 is FQNEAQ (reference sequence). With 5 bases clipped from V and 5 bases from J, the junction kept 13 bases outside the gene matches. The CDR3 DNA sequence: TGTGCCAGCAGCCAAATCGCGGGACAGGGATCCCACAATGAGCAGTTCTTC. It codes for CASSQIAGQGSHNEQFF.

The chain recombines TRBV9 with TRBJ2-3; TRBD2 is a possible D gene (6 bases). The CDR3 is made up of 15 amino acids. Deletions cut 8 bases from V and 3 bases from J, with 19 bases between. CDR1 SGDLS and CDR2 YYNGEE come from the germline V gene. The CDR3 DNA sequence: TGTGCCAGTACCCAGGCGGGAAGTAGTACAGATACGCAGTATTTT. Translation gives CASTQAGSSTDTQYF.

This clone was seen a few times. The chain recombines TRBV6-6 with TRBJ1-2; D unresolved. The ends were cut back, 3 bases at V and 4 bases at J, with 15 bases in the middle. This CDR3 contains 15 residues. Germline V gene lookup returns CDR1 MNHNY and CDR2 SVGAGI (reference sequence). The CDR3 DNA is TGTGCCAGCAGTTATTCCGATCGACGGACCTATGGCTACACCTTC. Translating it yields CASSYSDRRTYGYTF.

The V and J genes are TRBV28 and TRBJ1-6, with 7 bases that match TRBD1. J lost 8 bases, V lost 2 bases, and 3 bases had no gene match. The CDR3 length is 14 residues. Looked up from germline, CDR1 is MDHEN and CDR2 is SYDVKM. CDR3 sequence (DNA): TGTGCCAGCAGTTTAAGGGGGCTGTATTCACCCCTCCACTTT. It codes for CASSLRGLYSPLHF.

This rearrangement joins TRBV13 to TRBJ1-2, with D unclear. The CDR3 covers 13 residues. CDR1 is PRHDT, CDR2 FYEKMQ, per germline (reference sequence). V lost 5 bases and J 4 bases, leaving 11 bases between the germline ends. CDR3 bases: TGTGCCAGCAGCGTCCGGGCCGGCTATGGCTACACCTTC. It is translated as CASSVRAGYGYTF.

The gene calls are TRBV5-1 and TRBJ1-2, with a tentative D call TRBD1 (5 bases). This CDR3 region has 17 residues. With 2 bases removed from V and 2 bases from J, the gap between germline ends came to 19 bases. Germline V CDR1 and CDR2: SGHRS, YFSETQ. In DNA, the CDR3 is TGCGCCAGCAGCTTTCTCCCCGGGGCAGGCTACAACTATGGCTACACCTTC. It translates to CASSFLPGAGYNYGYTF.